These 26 T cell receptor beta chains were all obtained from the same sample, sequenced in a study of CD8+ T cells in alopecia areata. It was cDNA, reverse transcribed from extracted RNA, that served as the sequencing template. The repertoire was sequenced with immunoSEQ multiplex PCR; TCRdb's copy has only in-frame clones and lacks some. This table has more than 200,000 clones, roughly two thirds appearing once. Sequenced here: CD4+ T cells sorted from blood, sampled at week 0. All receptors derive from a human donor with alopecia areata.

This chain uses TRBV2 with TRBJ2-3; 9 positions agree with TRBD1. V trimming: 9 bases; J trimming: 4 bases; junction bases outside the gene matches: 11. This CDR3 is 15 amino acids long. Germline CDR1 reads SNHLY; CDR2 reads FYNNEI. CDR3 amino acids: CASARDRAGADTQYF. The CDR3 bases are TGTGCCAGTGCACGGGACAGGGCGGGTGCAGATACGCAGTATTTT.

The chain carries TRBV9 and TRBJ1-5; the match to TRBD1 covers 8 bases. This CDR3 contains 15 residues. V shed 0 bases and J 6 bases; nucleotides not matched to a gene: 5. Germline V gives CDR1 SGDLS, CDR2 YYNGEE. The CDR3 reads CASSVGQGQGQPQHF. CDR3 DNA sequence: TGTGCCAGCAGCGTAGGACAGGGGCAGGGTCAGCCCCAGCATTTT.

The chain has TRBV2 and TRBJ1-5, with D tentatively TRBD1 (5 bases). The CDR3 sequence is 14 residues long. V lost 5 bases and J 3 bases, leaving 11 bases between the germline ends. Germline CDR1 and CDR2: SNHLY and FYNNEI. The CDR3, as DNA: TGTGCCAGCAGTTTAGGACACGACAATCAGCCCCAGCATTTT. This codes for CASSLGHDNQPQHF.

The chain joins TRBV7-6 to TRBJ1-2, with TRBD1 as a possible D gene (5 bases). The V and J ends lost 5 bases and 2 bases respectively, with 15 bases between them. The CDR3 has 15 amino acids. The germline CDR1 and CDR2 sequences are SGHVS and FNYEAQ. CDR3 nucleotide sequence: TGTGCCAGCAGCCGGACACCAGTTCCCAACTATGGCTACACCTTC. This translates into CASSRTPVPNYGYTF.

V gene TRBV19 combines with J gene TRBJ2-1, with TRBD1 identical over 7 bases. The V gene end was trimmed by 7 bases and the J gene end by 4 bases; junction bases not matched to a gene: 13. Germline CDR1 and CDR2: LNHDA and SQIVND (reference sequence). The CDR3 totals 16 residues. The CDR3 DNA reads TGTGCCAGTAATAGACCGACAGGGCTAGGGTACAATGAGCAGTTCTTC. It yields the protein CASNRPTGLGYNEQFF.

CDR3 loop: CASSSAGTDTQYF. CDR3 bases: TGTGCCAGCAGCTCAGCCGGCACAGATACGCAGTATTTT. The chain recombines TRBV11-2 with TRBJ2-3; no firm D call. There are 13 residues in the CDR3. Trimming stripped 4 bases from V and 1 base from J, with 6 bases between. The germline V gene has CDR1 SGHAT and CDR2 FQNNGV.

The chain is built from TRBV2 and TRBJ2-4; 11 bases line up with TRBD2. After removal of 11 bases from V and 9 bases from J, the junction contained 9 bases not matched to a gene. The CDR3 sequence is 13 residues long. Germline CDR1 is SNHLY and CDR2 is FYNNEI. The chain's CDR3 is CASRSGGGIIQYF. The CDR3 DNA follows: TGTGCCTCCCGTAGCGGGGGGGGGATCATTCAGTACTTC.

The chain uses TRBV7-6 and TRBJ2-7; TRBD1 might be the D (5 bases). Germline V gives CDR1 SGHVS, CDR2 FNYEAQ. With 0 bases removed from V and 4 bases from J, the gap between germline ends came to 10 bases. There are 14 residues in the CDR3. CDR3 amino acids: CASSLALQGYEQYF. In nucleotides, the CDR3 is TGTGCCAGCAGCTTAGCCCTTCAGGGTTACGAGCAGTACTTC.

The rearrangement uses TRBV6-5 and TRBJ2-7, with D unresolved. V lost 6 bases and J lost 2, with 5 bases in between. Looked up from germline, CDR1 is MNHEY and CDR2 is SVGAGI. This CDR3 has 11 amino acids. In DNA form, the CDR3 reads TGTGCCAGCAGGACCCCCTACGAGCAGTACTTC. Encoded protein: CASRTPYEQYF.

V usage is TRBV4-1 and J usage is TRBJ1-6; D is possibly TRBD1 (6 bases). CDR3 length: 16 residues. The germline V and J ends were trimmed by 0 bases and 6 bases, with 12 bases remaining between them. Germline loops: CDR1 MGHRA, CDR2 YSYEKL. The CDR3, as DNA: TGCGCCAGCAGCCAAGAGGATCGGACAGCTAATTCACCCCTCCACTTT. Translating gives CASSQEDRTANSPLHF.

This clone was observed a handful of times. V is TRBV14 and J is TRBJ2-3; D remains ambiguous. The CDR3 sequence is 11 residues long. Germline V gene lookup returns CDR1 SGHDN and CDR2 FVKESK. The V and J ends lost 1 base and 4 bases respectively, with 0 bases between them. This chain's CDR3 is CASSQADTQYF. CDR3 nucleotide sequence: TGTGCCAGCAGCCAAGCAGATACGCAGTATTTT.

This clone showed up just a few times. The chain is built from TRBV7-3 and TRBJ1-2, with D hard to call. This CDR3 is 13 amino acids long. The germline V gene has CDR1 SGHTA and CDR2 FQGTGA. V lost 5 bases and J lost 2, with 9 bases in between. CDR3 amino acids: CASSAASNYGYTF. For the CDR3, the DNA is TGTGCCAGCAGCGCAGCGAGCAACTATGGCTACACCTTC.

The V call is TRBV7-2, the J call TRBJ2-2; 7 bases are a match to TRBD1. The germline V gene has CDR1 SGHTA and CDR2 FQGNSA. Trimming removed 6 bases from V and 4 bases from J; junction bases left unmatched: 5. The CDR3 spans 14 residues. CDR3 in DNA: TGTGCCAGCAGTTACTACAGGGGCACCGGGGAGCTGTTTTTT. It yields the protein CASSYYRGTGELFF.

The genes are TRBV5-6 and TRBJ1-1; D call uncertain. Germline lookup yields CDR1 SGHDT and CDR2 YYEEEE. The CDR3 runs 14 residues. V was clipped by 1 base and J by 6 bases, with 13 bases between them. The CDR3 spells CASSLMGPVAEAFF. In DNA form, the CDR3 reads TGTGCCAGCAGCTTGATGGGCCCGGTCGCTGAAGCTTTCTTT.

The chain has TRBV29-1 and TRBJ2-3; 7 nucleotides align to TRBD2. This CDR3 is built from 14 residues. V trimming: 7 bases; J trimming: 2 bases; junction bases outside the gene matches: 9. Germline CDR1 SQVTM, CDR2 ANQGSEA. CDR3 nucleotide sequence: TGCAGCGCATCGGGGCGGGGGTACACAGATACGCAGTATTTT. Amino acid sequence: CSASGRGYTDTQYF.

This clone came up a few times. This chain uses TRBV29-1 with TRBJ2-7, with 11 bases fitting TRBD2. The V and J ends lost 3 bases and 5 bases, in that order; junction bases with no gene match: 3. Germline V gene sequence: CDR1 SQVTM, CDR2 ANQGSEA. The CDR3 has 13 amino acids. The CDR3 here is CSVDLAGGNEQYF. The CDR3 nucleotides are TGCAGCGTTGATCTAGCGGGGGGAAACGAGCAGTACTTC.

This clone was picked up a small number of times. The chain employs TRBV29-1 and TRBJ2-7, with TRBD2 matching over 9 bases. Germline V gene sequence: CDR1 SQVTM, CDR2 ANQGSEA. This CDR3 spans 13 amino acids. The ends lost 7 bases at V and 3 bases at J; junction bases unmatched: 7. CDR3 coding DNA: TGCAGCGGGGCACGAGCGGGGGGCTACGAGCAGTACTTC. Residues: CSGARAGGYEQYF.

The chain links TRBV19 to TRBJ1-5; D is unclear. The germline V and J ends were trimmed by 5 bases and 5 bases, with 10 bases remaining between them. Looked up from germline, CDR1 is LNHDA and CDR2 is SQIVND (reference sequence). The CDR3 is made up of 13 amino acids. The CDR3 coding sequence is TGTGCCAGTAGTGATAGATGGGATCAGCCCCAGCATTTT. Amino acids: CASSDRWDQPQHF.

This clone appeared a single time. The chain links TRBV30 to TRBJ2-5; weak D call: TRBD1 (5 bases). The ends were cut back, 0 bases at V and 5 bases at J, with 19 bases in the middle. The CDR3 extends over 16 amino acids. Germline loops: CDR1 GTSNPN, CDR2 SVGIG (reference sequence). CDR3 bases: TGTGCCTGGAGTGTATTGCTGTCAGGGATTTTCGAGACCCAGTACTTC. Translated: CAWSVLLSGIFETQYF.

This chain connects TRBV6-5 to TRBJ1-4; D unclear. The CDR3 length is 15 residues. The ends were cut back, 0 bases at V and 5 bases at J, with 10 bases in the middle. Germline values: CDR1 MNHEY, CDR2 SVGAGI. The CDR3 is CASSYSGRENEKLFF. The CDR3 DNA is TGTGCCAGCAGTTACTCAGGGCGGGAAAATGAAAAACTGTTTTTT.

The chain joins TRBV2 to TRBJ2-3, with 7 nucleotides matching TRBD1. The germline V gene encodes CDR1 SNHLY and CDR2 FYNNEI. With V trimmed by 6 bases and J by 6 bases, 3 bases remained unmatched. The CDR3 is 12 amino acids. The DNA for the CDR3 is TGTGCCAGCAGATTACAGGGGGATACGCAGTATTTT. This translates into CASRLQGDTQYF.

Note on this clone: The DNA is omitted, as the CDR3 cannot be located on it reliably, and the CDR3 follows TCRdb's listing. V and J are TRBV2 and TRBJ1-6; TRBD1 was called by the table and not checked on the DNA. The germline V gene encodes CDR1 SNHLY and CDR2 FYNNEI. The CDR3 length equals 12 residues, ends included. CDR3: CASVGEGTAFHF.

V is TRBV11-1 and J is TRBJ1-3, with 7 bases aligning to TRBD1. Germline V CDR1 and CDR2: SGHAT, FQDESV (reference sequence). Losses at the gene ends were 5 bases for V and 0 bases for J; bases not matched to a gene: 7. The CDR3 is 16 amino acids. In DNA form, the CDR3 reads TGTGCCAGCAGCCCAGGGGGATTGGACTCTGGAAACACCATATATTTT. Translation gives CASSPGGLDSGNTIYF. Based on the CDR3 plus reference TRBV11-1 and TRBJ1-3, the full variable domain is EAEVAQSPRYKITEKSQAVAFWCDPISGHATLYWYRQILGQGPELLVQFQDESVVDDSQLPKDRFSAERLKGVDSTLKIQPAELGDSAMYLCASSPGGLDSGNTIYFGEGSWLTVV.

The V gene is TRBV5-1, the J gene TRBJ2-2; D is possibly TRBD1 (7 bases). V lost 0 bases and J lost 4, with 13 bases in between. The V gene's germline CDR1 is SGHRS and CDR2 YFSETQ. The CDR3 has 16 residues. The DNA of the CDR3 is TGCGCCAGCAGCTTGGTAGGACAGGAGGGCACCGGGGAGCTGTTTTTT. It encodes CASSLVGQEGTGELFF.

The genes are TRBV30 and TRBJ1-4; 8 bases fit TRBD1. There are 16 residues in the CDR3. The germline gives CDR1 GTSNPN, CDR2 SVGIG (reference sequence). J gave up 2 bases and V 0 bases, and 5 bases lay outside the gene matches. Written as DNA, the CDR3 is TGTGCCTGGAGTGTACGTACAGGGGGTACTAATGAAAAACTGTTTTTT. It is translated as CAWSVRTGGTNEKLFF.

The V call is TRBV5-1, the J call TRBJ1-2; D is perhaps TRBD1 (5 bases). The germline gives CDR1 SGHRS, CDR2 YFSETQ. Trimming removed 4 bases at V and 5 bases at J, with 15 bases between. The CDR3 runs to 14 residues. CDR3 loop: CASSRVPGPYGYTF. The DNA of the CDR3 is TGCGCCAGCAGCCGGGTCCCAGGGCCATATGGCTACACCTTC.